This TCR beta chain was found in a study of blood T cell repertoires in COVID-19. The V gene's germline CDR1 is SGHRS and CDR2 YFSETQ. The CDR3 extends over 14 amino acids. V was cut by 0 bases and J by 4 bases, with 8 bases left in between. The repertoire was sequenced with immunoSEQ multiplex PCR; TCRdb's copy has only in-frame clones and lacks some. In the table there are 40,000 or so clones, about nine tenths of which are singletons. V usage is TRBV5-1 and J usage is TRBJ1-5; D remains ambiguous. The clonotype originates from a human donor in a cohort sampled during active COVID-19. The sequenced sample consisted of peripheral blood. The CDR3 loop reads CASSLGEGNQPQHF. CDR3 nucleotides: TGCGCCAGCAGCTTGGGGGAGGGAAATCAGCCCCAGCATTTT.